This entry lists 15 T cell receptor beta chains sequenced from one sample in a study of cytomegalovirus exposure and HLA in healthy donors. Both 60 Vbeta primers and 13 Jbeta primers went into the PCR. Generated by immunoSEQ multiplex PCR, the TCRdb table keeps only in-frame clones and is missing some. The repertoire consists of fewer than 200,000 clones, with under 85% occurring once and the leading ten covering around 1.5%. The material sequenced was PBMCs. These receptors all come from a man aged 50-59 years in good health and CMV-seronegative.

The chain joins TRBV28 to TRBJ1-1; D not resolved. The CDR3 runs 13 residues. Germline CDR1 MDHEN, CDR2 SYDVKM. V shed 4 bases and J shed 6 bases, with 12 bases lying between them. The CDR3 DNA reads TGTGCCAGCAGTTCCCCCCCCGGGGCTGAAGCTTTCTTT. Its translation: CASSSPPGAEAFF.

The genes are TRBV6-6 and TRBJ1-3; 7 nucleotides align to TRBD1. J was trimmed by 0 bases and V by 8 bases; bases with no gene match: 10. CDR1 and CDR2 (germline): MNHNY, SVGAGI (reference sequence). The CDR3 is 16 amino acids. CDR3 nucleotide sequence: TGTGCCAGCCAGGAATCAGGGGGGAGCTCTGGAAACACCATATATTTT. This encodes CASQESGGSSGNTIYF.

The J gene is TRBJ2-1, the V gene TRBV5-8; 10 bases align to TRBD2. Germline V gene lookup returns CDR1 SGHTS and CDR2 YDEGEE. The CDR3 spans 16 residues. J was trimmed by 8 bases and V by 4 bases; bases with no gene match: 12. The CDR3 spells CASSPVRVAGGHEQFF. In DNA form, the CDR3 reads TGTGCCAGCAGCCCAGTGCGCGTAGCGGGAGGTCATGAGCAGTTCTTC.

CDR3 sequence: CASSYYRGSPLHF. CDR3 coding DNA: TGTGCCAGCAGCTACTACAGGGGTTCACCCCTCCACTTT. The chain couples TRBV7-8 to TRBJ1-6; 7 bases align to TRBD1. J was trimmed by 9 bases and V by 4 bases; bases with no gene match: 3. This CDR3 region has 13 residues. CDR1 is SGHVS, CDR2 FQNEAQ, per germline.

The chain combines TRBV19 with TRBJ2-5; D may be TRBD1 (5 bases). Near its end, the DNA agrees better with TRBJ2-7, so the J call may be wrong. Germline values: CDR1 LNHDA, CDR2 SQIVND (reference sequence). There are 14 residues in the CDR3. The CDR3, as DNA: TGTGCCAGTAGTGTAGGTGGGGCCTCCTACGAGCAGTACTTC. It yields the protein CASSVGGASYEQYF.

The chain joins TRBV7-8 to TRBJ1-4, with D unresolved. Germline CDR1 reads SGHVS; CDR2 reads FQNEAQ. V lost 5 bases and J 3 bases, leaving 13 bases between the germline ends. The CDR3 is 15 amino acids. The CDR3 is CASSPRVRPNEKLFF. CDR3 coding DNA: TGTGCCAGCAGCCCTCGGGTACGGCCTAATGAAAAACTGTTTTTT.

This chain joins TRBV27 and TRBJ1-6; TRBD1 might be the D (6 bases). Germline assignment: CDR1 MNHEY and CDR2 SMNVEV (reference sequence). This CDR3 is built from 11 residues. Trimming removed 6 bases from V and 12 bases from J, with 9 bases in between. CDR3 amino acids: CASSLRGPLHF. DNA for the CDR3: TGTGCCAGCAGCCTCAGGGGACCCCTCCACTTT.

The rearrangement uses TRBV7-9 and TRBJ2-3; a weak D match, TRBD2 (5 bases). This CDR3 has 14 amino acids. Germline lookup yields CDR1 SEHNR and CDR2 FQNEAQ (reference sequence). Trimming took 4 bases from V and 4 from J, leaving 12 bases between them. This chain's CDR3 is CASSSTGVADTQYF. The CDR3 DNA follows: TGTGCCAGCAGCTCGACCGGGGTGGCAGATACGCAGTATTTT.

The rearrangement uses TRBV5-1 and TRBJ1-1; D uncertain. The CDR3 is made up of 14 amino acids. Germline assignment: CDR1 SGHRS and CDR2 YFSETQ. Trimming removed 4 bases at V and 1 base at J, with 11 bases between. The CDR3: CASSDQSGNTEAFF. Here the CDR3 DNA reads TGCGCCAGCAGCGATCAATCAGGGAACACTGAAGCTTTCTTT.

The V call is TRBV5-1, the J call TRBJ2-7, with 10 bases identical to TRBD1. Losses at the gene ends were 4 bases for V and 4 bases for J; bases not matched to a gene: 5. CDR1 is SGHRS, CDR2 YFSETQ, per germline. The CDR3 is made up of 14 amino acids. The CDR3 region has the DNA TGCGCCAGCAGCCAGGGACAGGGGAAATACGAGCAGTACTTC. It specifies CASSQGQGKYEQYF.

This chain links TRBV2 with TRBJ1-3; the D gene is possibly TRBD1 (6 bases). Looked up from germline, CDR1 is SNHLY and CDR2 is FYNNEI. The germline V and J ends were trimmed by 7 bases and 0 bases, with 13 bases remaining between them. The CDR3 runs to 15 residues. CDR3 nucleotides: TGTGCCAGCAACGCAGGGGCCTCCTCTGGAAACACCATATATTTT. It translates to CASNAGASSGNTIYF.

CDR3 DNA sequence: TGTGCCAGTAGTACCCCCCGGGGTGGTCAGCCCCAGCATTTT. Its protein product is CASSTPRGGQPQHF. The chain recombines TRBV19 with TRBJ1-5; D is unresolved. The germline gives CDR1 LNHDA, CDR2 SQIVND (reference sequence). The CDR3 length is 14 residues. With 4 bases removed from V and 6 bases from J, the gap between germline ends came to 13 bases. Full variable domain (remainder filled in from reference TRBV19 and TRBJ1-5): DGGITQSPKYLFRKEGQNVTLSCEQNLNHDAMYWYRQDPGQGLRLIYYSQIVNDFQKGDIAEGYSVSREKKESFPLTVTSAQKNPTAFYLCASSTPRGGQPQHFGDGTRLSIL.

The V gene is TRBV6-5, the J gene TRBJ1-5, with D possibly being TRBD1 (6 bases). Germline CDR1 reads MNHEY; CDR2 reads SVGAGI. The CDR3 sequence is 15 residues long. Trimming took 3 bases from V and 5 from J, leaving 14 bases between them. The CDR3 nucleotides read TGTGCCAGCAGTTATTCGTCCAGGGGAGATCAGCCCCAGCATTTT. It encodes CASSYSSRGDQPQHF.

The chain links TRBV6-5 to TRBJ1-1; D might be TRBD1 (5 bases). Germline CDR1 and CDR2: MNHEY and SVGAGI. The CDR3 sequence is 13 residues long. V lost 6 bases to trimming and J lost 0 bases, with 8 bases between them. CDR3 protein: CASSTQVNTEAFF. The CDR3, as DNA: TGTGCCAGCAGCACACAGGTGAACACTGAAGCTTTCTTT.

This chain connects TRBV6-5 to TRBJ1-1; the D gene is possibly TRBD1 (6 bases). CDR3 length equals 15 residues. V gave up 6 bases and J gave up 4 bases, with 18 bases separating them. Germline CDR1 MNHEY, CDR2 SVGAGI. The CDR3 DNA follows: TGTGCCAGCAGCCATAACAGGGCGGGAGGCACTGAAGCTTTCTTT. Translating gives CASSHNRAGGTEAFF.